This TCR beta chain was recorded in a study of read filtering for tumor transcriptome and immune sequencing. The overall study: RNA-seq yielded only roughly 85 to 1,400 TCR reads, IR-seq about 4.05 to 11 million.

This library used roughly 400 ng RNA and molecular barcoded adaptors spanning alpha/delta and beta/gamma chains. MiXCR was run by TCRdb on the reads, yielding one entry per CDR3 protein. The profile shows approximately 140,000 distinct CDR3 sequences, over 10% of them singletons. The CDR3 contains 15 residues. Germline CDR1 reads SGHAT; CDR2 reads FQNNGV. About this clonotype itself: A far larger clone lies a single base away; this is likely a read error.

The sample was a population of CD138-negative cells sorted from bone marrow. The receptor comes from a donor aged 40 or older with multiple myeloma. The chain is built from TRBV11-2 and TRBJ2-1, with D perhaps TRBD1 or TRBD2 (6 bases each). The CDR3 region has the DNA TGTGCCAGCAGCCCCTCCGGGGGCTCCTACGATGAGCAGTTCTTC. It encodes CASSPSGGSYDEQFF. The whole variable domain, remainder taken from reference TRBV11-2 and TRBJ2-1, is EAGVAQSPRYKIIEKRQSVAFWCNPISGHATLYWYQQILGQGPKLLIQFQNNGVVDDSQLPKDRFSAERLKGVDSTLKIQPAKLEDSAVYLCASSPSGGSYDEQFFGPGTRLTVL.